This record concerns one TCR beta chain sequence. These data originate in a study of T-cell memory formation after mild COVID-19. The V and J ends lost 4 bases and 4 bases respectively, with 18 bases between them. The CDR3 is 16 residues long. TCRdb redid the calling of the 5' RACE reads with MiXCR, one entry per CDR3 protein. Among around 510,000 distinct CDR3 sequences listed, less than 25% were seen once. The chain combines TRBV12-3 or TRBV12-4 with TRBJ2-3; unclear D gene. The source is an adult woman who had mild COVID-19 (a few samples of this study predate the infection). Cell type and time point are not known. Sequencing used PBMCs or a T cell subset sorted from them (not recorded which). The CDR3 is CASSSGYSSTPDTQYF. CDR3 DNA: TGTGCCAGCAGTTCGGGCTACTCCTCGACCCCAGATACGCAGTATTTT.